Below are 21 T cell receptor beta chains sequenced from a single sample in a study of T cell changes during pregnancy in multiple sclerosis. Using immunoSEQ multiplex PCR, the repertoire was profiled, and TCRdb retains in-frame clones only, with some absent. The profile covers around 80,000 clones, with 92% appearing a single time and 1.4% to 1.5% taken by the ten largest. Source: peripheral blood, taken before pregnancy. The source of these receptors is a female donor with multiple sclerosis, enrolled in a pregnancy study.

The chain is built from TRBV5-1 and TRBJ2-7; 11 bases line up with TRBD2. The CDR3 sequence is 15 residues long. Germline lookup yields CDR1 SGHRS and CDR2 YFSETQ. V lost 4 bases and J lost 5; bases outside the gene matches: 8. The CDR3 bases are TGCGCCAGCAGCGCGTTAGCGGGGGGGCCTGACGAGCAGTACTTC. This translates into CASSALAGGPDEQYF.

The J gene is TRBJ2-3, the V gene TRBV7-3; 13 nucleotides align to TRBD2. CDR1 and CDR2 (germline): SGHTA, FQGTGA. Unmatched junction bases numbered 6, after V lost 7 bases and J lost 5 bases. This CDR3 comprises 15 residues. The CDR3 DNA sequence: TGTGCCAGCACCCGACTAGCGGGGGGTGAAGATACGCAGTATTTT. Protein: CASTRLAGGEDTQYF.

Only one count was recorded for this clone. The chain combines TRBV28 with TRBJ1-4; possibly TRBD1 for D (6 bases). Trimming cost V 6 bases and J 5 bases, with 19 bases left between them. Germline CDR1 MDHEN, CDR2 SYDVKM. This CDR3 spans 16 amino acids. The CDR3 here is CASRIRVGAANEKLFF. CDR3 DNA: TGTGCCAGCAGGATCCGTGTGGGGGCAGCCAATGAAAAACTGTTTTTT.

About this clone: Because the CDR3's place on the DNA is in doubt, the DNA is left out and the CDR3 is given as listed by TCRdb. The V and J genes are TRBV11-2 and TRBJ2-5; TRBD2, the table's D call, was not compared with the DNA. The CDR3 has 12 residues if both end residues are counted. The V gene's germline CDR1 is SGHAT and CDR2 FQNNGV. This CDR3 reads CASSFGSGTGDF.

The chain has TRBV30 and TRBJ2-1, with 8 positions matching TRBD1. Looked up from germline, CDR1 is GTSNPN and CDR2 is SVGIG (reference sequence). V dropped 0 bases and J dropped 5; count of bases not matched to a gene: 3. CDR3 length: 14 residues. The CDR3 loop reads CAWSVRTGNNEQFF. CDR3 nucleotides: TGTGCCTGGAGTGTACGGACAGGGAACAATGAGCAGTTCTTC. Full variable domain (missing parts from reference TRBV30 and TRBJ2-1): SQTIHQWPATLVQPVGSPLSLECTVEGTSNPNLYWYRQAAGRGLQLLFYSVGIGQISSEVPQNLSASRPQDRQFILSSKKLLLSDSGFYLCAWSVRTGNNEQFFGPGTRLTVL.

The chain employs TRBV5-1 and TRBJ1-4; no clear D. Germline V gene data show CDR1 as SGHRS and CDR2 as YFSETQ. V was cut by 0 bases and J by 2 bases, with 8 bases left in between. The CDR3 is 15 amino acids. The CDR3, as DNA: TGCGCCAGCAGCTTGGCCAGTGGTACTAATGAAAAACTGTTTTTT. Encoded protein: CASSLASGTNEKLFF. Full variable domain (rest looked up from reference TRBV5-1 and TRBJ1-4): KAGVTQTPRYLIKTRGQQVTLSCSPISGHRSVSWYQQTPGQGLQFLFEYFSETQRNKGNFPGRFSGRQFSNSRSEMNVSTLELGDSALYLCASSLASGTNEKLFFGSGTQLSVL.

The chain couples TRBV7-3 to TRBJ2-5; 7 nucleotides match TRBD2. The V segment lost 5 bases and the J segment 8 bases; nucleotides outside the gene matches: 8. This CDR3 has 13 amino acids. Germline CDR1 reads SGHTA; CDR2 reads FQGTGA. Written as DNA, the CDR3 is TGTGCCAGCAGCGAAGCAGGGAGGGGTACCCAGTACTTC. This encodes CASSEAGRGTQYF.

The chain combines TRBV27 with TRBJ2-6, with D possibly matching TRBD1 (6 bases). Trimming shortened V by 5 bases and J by 2 bases, and 13 bases separated the two germline ends. CDR1 is MNHEY, CDR2 SMNVEV, per germline (reference sequence). CDR3 length equals 16 residues. CDR3 residues: CASSTNGGAGANVLTF. The CDR3, as DNA: TGTGCCAGCAGTACAAATGGGGGCGCTGGGGCCAACGTCCTGACTTTC.

This clone was found once. The chain links TRBV5-1 to TRBJ2-2; 9 bases line up with TRBD1. V gave up 4 bases and J gave up 6 bases; unmatched junction bases: 13. Germline values: CDR1 SGHRS, CDR2 YFSETQ. CDR3 length: 17 residues. The DNA for the CDR3 is TGCGCCAGCAGCACCACCGGGACAGGGTCTCGGTCCGGGGAGCTGTTTTTT. Amino acid sequence: CASSTTGTGSRSGELFF. Drawing the rest from reference TRBV5-1 and TRBJ2-2, the complete variable domain is KAGVTQTPRYLIKTRGQQVTLSCSPISGHRSVSWYQQTPGQGLQFLFEYFSETQRNKGNFPGRFSGRQFSNSRSEMNVSTLELGDSALYLCASSTTGTGSRSGELFFGEGSRLTVL.

The chain has TRBV27 and TRBJ1-5, with D unclear. The germline CDR1 and CDR2 sequences are MNHEY and SMNVEV (reference sequence). The CDR3 has 13 residues. Trimming stripped 3 bases from V and 1 base from J, with 4 bases between. CDR3 DNA: TGTGCCAGCAGTTTCGCGAGCAATCAGCCCCAGCATTTT. Translated: CASSFASNQPQHF.

This clone appeared a single time. The rearrangement joins TRBV6-1 to TRBJ1-5; TRBD1 matches 8 bases. From germline, CDR1 is MNHNS and CDR2 SASEGT. J was trimmed by 4 bases and V by 8 bases; bases with no gene match: 10. The CDR3 has 15 amino acids. The CDR3: CASLIQDRVNQPQHF. Here the CDR3 DNA reads TGTGCCAGCTTAATCCAGGACAGGGTGAATCAGCCCCAGCATTTT.

The J gene is TRBJ2-7, the V gene TRBV7-9, with D tentatively TRBD1 (6 bases). Germline CDR1 is SEHNR and CDR2 is FQNEAQ (reference sequence). The CDR3 runs 13 residues. V was cut by 6 bases and J by 3 bases, with 12 bases left in between. The CDR3, as DNA: TGTGCCAGCAGTCCCGGCAGGGGCTACGAGCAGTACTTC. It specifies CASSPGRGYEQYF. The complete variable domain, with remaining parts taken from reference TRBV7-9 and TRBJ2-7, reads DTGVSQNPRHKITKRGQNVTFRCDPISEHNRLYWYRQTLGQGPEFLTYFQNEAQLEKSRLLSDRFSAERPKGSFSTLEIQRTEQGDSAMYLCASSPGRGYEQYFGPGTRLTVT.

This clone was observed once. The genes are TRBV2 and TRBJ2-3; 7 bases align to TRBD2. Germline V lookup: CDR1 SNHLY, CDR2 FYNNEI. CDR3 length equals 18 residues. V lost 7 bases and J lost 6; bases outside the gene matches: 22. CDR3 loop: CASTLDIGLDLLGDTQYF. In DNA form, the CDR3 reads TGTGCCAGCACACTAGATATAGGACTAGACCTACTCGGGGATACGCAGTATTTT.

The CDR3 bases are TGCGCCAGCGGAAGGGTACGGGACATTGGTACTGAAGCTTTCTTT. This sequence encodes CASGRVRDIGTEAFF. The chain recombines TRBV10-2 with TRBJ1-1, with a tentative D call TRBD1 (6 bases). There are 15 residues in the CDR3. The ends were cut back, 8 bases at V and 5 bases at J, with 21 bases in the middle. The V gene's germline CDR1 is WSHSY and CDR2 SAAADI.

The rearrangement links TRBV5-8 to TRBJ2-7; D is unclear. Trimming left V 5 bases short and J 2 bases short, with 5 bases between. The germline gives CDR1 SGHTS, CDR2 YDEGEE. The CDR3 totals 11 residues. CDR3 sequence (DNA): TGTGCCAGCAGGGCAGCCTACGAGCAGTACTTC. As protein: CASRAAYEQYF. Using reference TRBV5-8 and TRBJ2-7 for the parts outside the CDR3, the full variable domain is EAGVTQSPTHLIKTRGQQATLRCSPISGHTSVYWYQQALGLGLQFLLWYDEGEERNRGNFPPRFSGRQFPNYSSELNVNALELEDSALYLCASRAAYEQYFGPGTRLTVT.

The V and J genes are TRBV4-2 and TRBJ1-2; 8 bases align to TRBD1. The CDR3 extends over 15 amino acids. Germline lookup yields CDR1 LGHNA and CDR2 YNFKEQ. Trimming cost V 0 bases and J 4 bases; bases outside gene matches: 4. DNA of the CDR3: TGTGCCAGCAGCCAAGATGGGACAGGCTTCTATGGCTACACCTTC. Amino acid sequence: CASSQDGTGFYGYTF.

The chain employs TRBV7-9 and TRBJ2-1, with D perhaps TRBD2 (6 bases). Trimming removed 2 bases from V and 7 bases from J, with 12 bases in between. The CDR3 loop spans 14 amino acids. The germline V gene has CDR1 SEHNR and CDR2 FQNEAQ (reference sequence). CDR3 DNA sequence: TGTGCCAGCAGCTTAAGCGGGCCTCCTAATGAGCAGTTCTTC. Translating gives CASSLSGPPNEQFF.

The rearrangement uses TRBV11-3 and TRBJ1-5; 7 bases align to TRBD1. Germline CDR1 is SGHNT and CDR2 is YENEEA. J gave up 2 bases and V 5 bases, and 6 bases lay outside the gene matches. The CDR3 totals 15 residues. The CDR3 bases are TGTGCCAGCAGCGCCAGTGACAGGGGCAATCAGCCCCAGCATTTT. As protein: CASSASDRGNQPQHF.

The rearrangement joins TRBV7-2 to TRBJ2-1; TRBD2 aligns across 9 bases. V gave up 4 bases and J gave up 0 bases; unmatched junction bases: 1. This CDR3 is built from 15 residues. Per the germline V gene, CDR1 is SGHTA and CDR2 is FQGNSA. As DNA, the CDR3 is TGTGCCAGCAGCTCGCGGGGGGGCTCCTACAATGAGCAGTTCTTC. This gives the protein CASSSRGGSYNEQFF.

The chain uses TRBV6-1 and TRBJ1-5; no firm D call. Germline loops: CDR1 MNHNS, CDR2 SASEGT. V was cut by 6 bases and J by 2 bases, with 14 bases left in between. CDR3 length: 15 amino acids. The DNA for the CDR3 is TGTGCCAGCAGGGCACCTGGGAGAGGCAATCAGCCCCAGCATTTT. Amino acid sequence: CASRAPGRGNQPQHF.

For the CDR3, the DNA is TGTGCCAGCAGTGTCTTTGGGACAGGGATGAATCAGCCCCAGCATTTT. Its translation is CASSVFGTGMNQPQHF. J is TRBJ1-5 and V is TRBV2; 9 nucleotides match TRBD1. The CDR3 covers 16 residues. V gave up 4 bases and J gave up 4 bases; unmatched junction bases: 8. CDR1 is SNHLY and CDR2 is FYNNEI in the germline V gene.